This entry lists 10 T cell receptor beta chains sequenced from one sample in a study of blood T cell repertoires in COVID-19 (dated by TCRdb to about 2020). Library generation was performed with the immunoSEQ multiplex PCR assay. TCRdb holds this immuneACCESS table with in-frame rearrangements only. Some clones are missing; in checked studies, unresolved V genes explain under half, and the rest has no known cause. In this sample the table shows 100,000 to 150,000 clones, roughly 84% of which occur a single time. Jointly, the top ten make up about 1% of the sample. The sample comprised peripheral blood. The receptors were sampled from a woman older than 75 with acute or convalescent COVID-19.

The chain uses TRBV27 and TRBJ2-3; 13 positions match TRBD2. Trimming removed 6 bases from V and 6 bases from J; junction bases left unmatched: 9. The CDR3 is made up of 16 amino acids. Germline-derived CDR1 and CDR2 are MNHEY and SMNVEV (reference sequence). The CDR3 is CASRSAGTSGTDTQYF. The CDR3 DNA reads TGTGCCAGCAGATCTGCCGGGACTAGCGGGACGGATACGCAGTATTTT.

The CDR3 DNA reads TGTGCCAGCAGTCAGGGAGGGGGGCAAGACGAGCAGTACTTC. As protein: CASSQGGGQDEQYF. The V gene is TRBV7-2, the J gene TRBJ2-7; the D gene is possibly TRBD2 (7 bases). The CDR3 is 14 amino acids. CDR1 is SGHTA, CDR2 FQGNSA, per germline. Trimming took 6 bases from V and 5 from J, leaving 17 bases between them. The variable domain in full, completed from reference TRBV7-2 and TRBJ2-7, reads GAGVSQSPSNKVTEKGKDVELRCDPISGHTALYWYRQSLGQGLEFLIYFQGNSAPDKSGLPSDRFSAERTGGSVSTLTIQRTQQEDSAVYLCASSQGGGQDEQYFGPGTRLTVT.

The genes are TRBV6-5 and TRBJ2-7; 8 bases align to TRBD1. CDR1 MNHEY and CDR2 SVGAGI come from the germline V gene. The CDR3 extends over 15 amino acids. With V trimmed by 5 bases and J by 2 bases, 8 bases remained unmatched. The CDR3 is CASSLRDRFTYEQYF. In DNA form, the CDR3 reads TGTGCCAGCAGTCTCCGGGACAGGTTTACCTACGAGCAGTACTTC.

This clone showed up just once. This sequence joins TRBV19 and TRBJ2-7, with 7 positions matching TRBD1. The CDR3 has 14 amino acids. Per germline, CDR1 LNHDA and CDR2 SQIVND (reference sequence). V lost 4 bases, J lost 2 bases, and 5 bases stayed unmatched. DNA for the CDR3: TGTGCCAGTAGTAAGAGGGGGCGCGCCTACGAGCAGTACTTC. The encoded protein is CASSKRGRAYEQYF.

Note on this clone: At the DNA level, this CDR3 is encoded by other sequences in the same sample as well. The rearrangement uses TRBV7-3 and TRBJ2-7; 9 bases are a match to TRBD2. CDR1 is SGHTA, CDR2 FQGTGA, per germline. V lost 5 bases, J lost 5 bases, and 7 bases stayed unmatched. The CDR3 runs to 14 residues. The CDR3 region is CASSRRGGIDEQYF. The CDR3 bases are TGTGCCAGCAGCCGGCGGGGGGGCATTGACGAGCAGTACTTC. The variable domain in full, with the rest retrieved from reference TRBV7-3 and TRBJ2-7, is GAGVSQTPSNKVTEKGKYVELRCDPISGHTALYWYRQSLGQGPEFLIYFQGTGAADDSGLPNDRFFAVRPEGSVSTLKIQRTERGDSAVYLCASSRRGGIDEQYFGPGTRLTVT.

This clone has just one count. The chain recombines TRBV19 with TRBJ1-4; 9 nucleotides agree with TRBD1. The CDR3 has 15 residues. V trimming: 5 bases; J trimming: 5 bases; junction bases outside the gene matches: 6. CDR1 is LNHDA and CDR2 is SQIVND in the germline V gene (reference sequence). CDR3: CASSSTGGENEKLFF. The DNA of the CDR3 is TGTGCCAGTAGTTCCACAGGGGGCGAAAATGAAAAACTGTTTTTT.

This rearrangement joins TRBV5-4 to TRBJ1-2; TRBD1 matches at 12 bases. CDR1 is SGHNT, CDR2 YYREEE, per germline (reference sequence). V lost 4 bases, J lost 4 bases, and 2 bases stayed unmatched. The CDR3 spans 14 residues. The CDR3 region is CASSLGQGAYGYTF. The CDR3 region has the DNA TGTGCCAGCAGCCTGGGACAGGGGGCCTATGGCTACACCTTC.

The chain links TRBV6-5 to TRBJ1-2; 7 nucleotides line up with TRBD1. The CDR3 sequence is 15 residues long. The trim removed 5 bases at V and 5 bases at J, leaving 11 bases unmatched. In germline, CDR1 is MNHEY, CDR2 SVGAGI. CDR3: CASSRDSSVGYGYTF. Here the CDR3 DNA reads TGTGCCAGCAGTAGGGACAGCTCAGTAGGGTATGGCTACACCTTC.

The gene calls are TRBV7-6 and TRBJ2-7, with TRBD2 identical over 12 bases. V shed 6 bases and J 4 bases; nucleotides not matched to a gene: 7. The CDR3 covers 15 residues. Germline CDR1 SGHVS, CDR2 FNYEAQ. CDR3 region: CASSRLAGEPYEQYF. The CDR3 DNA sequence: TGTGCCAGCAGTCGACTAGCGGGGGAGCCTTACGAGCAGTACTTC.

The gene calls are TRBV5-4 and TRBJ2-7, with 8 bases that match TRBD2. The V segment lost 0 bases and the J segment 2 bases; nucleotides outside the gene matches: 4. The CDR3 sequence is 15 residues long. Germline CDR1 SGHNT, CDR2 YYREEE (reference sequence). CDR3 sequence: CASSLEAGAPYEQYF. The CDR3 nucleotides are TGTGCCAGCAGCTTGGAAGCGGGAGCCCCCTACGAGCAGTACTTC.